Listed below are T cell receptor beta chains from one sample, sequenced in a study of CD8 T cells in Susac syndrome. TCRdb reprocessed the immunoSEQ multiplex PCR reads with MiXCR, giving one entry per CDR3 protein. The data hold around 62,000 distinct CDR3 sequences, with about 92% observed a single time. Specimen: CD8+ T cells from PBMCs. These TCRs come from a human donor in good health. The CDR3 runs from the conserved cysteine through the conserved F or W. A D gene is named only where the DNA matches it firmly. Size values are once, few and many counts, or a class for expanded clones, and some rows have none.

abundance	v_gene	j_gene	d_gene	CDR3aa	CDR3nt
.	TRBV12-3/TRBV12-4	TRBJ1-5	.	CASSLMGGGDQPQHF	TGTGCCAGCAGTTTAATGGGGGGAGGGGATCAGCCCCAGCATTTT
.	TRBV6-1	TRBJ2-1	.	CASGAQADVWFNNEQFF	TGTGCCAGCGGGGCACAAGCGGACGTTTGGTTTAACAATGAGCAGTTCTTC
.	TRBV9	TRBJ2-1	TRBD2	CASSVGRLTSAAGDEQFF	TGTGCCAGCAGCGTAGGCCGTCTGACTAGCGCAGCGGGGGATGAGCAGTTCTTC
.	TRBV5-6	TRBJ2-7	.	CASSLGESFSYEQYF	TGTGCCAGCAGCTTGGGGGAAAGCTTTTCCTACGAGCAGTACTTC
.	TRBV29-1	TRBJ2-3	.	CSVDPRDVTDTQYF	TGCAGCGTTGACCCCCGGGACGTCACAGATACGCAGTATTTT
few	TRBV23-1	TRBJ2-7	.	CASSHWYTPSYEQYF	TGCGCCAGCAGTCATTGGTATACCCCCTCCTACGAGCAGTACTTC
.	TRBV7-9	TRBJ2-5	TRBD2	CASSSGSGGQYF	TGTGCCAGCAGCTCCGGGTCGGGGGGTCAGTACTTC
.	TRBV27	TRBJ1-5	.	CASSATPLGIWGQPQHF	TGTGCCAGCAGTGCCACCCCCTTGGGGATTTGGGGTCAGCCCCAGCATTTT
.	TRBV6-1	TRBJ2-3	TRBD1	CASSEDVGTGTDTQYF	TGTGCCAGCAGTGAAGACGTCGGGACAGGAACAGATACGCAGTATTTT
.	TRBV6-5	TRBJ2-3	.	CASRDGSQYTDTQYF	TGTGCCAGCAGAGACGGGAGTCAGTACACAGATACGCAGTATTTT
.	TRBV20-1	TRBJ2-6	.	CSARDQGREPGANVLTF	TGCAGTGCTAGGGATCAGGGTAGGGAACCTGGGGCCAACGTCCTGACTTTC
.	TRBV29-1	TRBJ2-6	.	CSVRDTGANVLTF	TGCAGCGTCCGGGACACTGGGGCCAACGTCCTGACTTTC
few	TRBV6-5	TRBJ2-7	.	CASSYLYEQYF	TGTGCCAGCAGTTACTTATACGAGCAGTACTTC
.	TRBV9	TRBJ2-7	.	CASSPRDISYEQYF	TGTGCCAGCAGCCCACGGGACATCTCCTACGAGCAGTACTTC
.	TRBV9	TRBJ2-7	.	CASSVTQGYEQYF	TGTGCCAGCAGCGTCACACAGGGCTACGAGCAGTACTTC
.	TRBV11-2	TRBJ2-5	TRBD2	CASSLAGGKETQYF	TGTGCCAGCAGCTTAGCGGGGGGGAAGGAGACCCAGTACTTC
.	TRBV7-9	TRBJ2-7	TRBD1	CASSPGQGSLHEQYF	TGTGCCAGCAGCCCAGGACAGGGGAGTTTGCACGAGCAGTACTTC
.	TRBV5-1	TRBJ1-2	TRBD1	CASSPTGGLGYTF	TGCGCCAGCAGCCCTACAGGGGGCCTTGGCTACACCTTC
.	TRBV24-1	TRBJ2-1	.	CATSPGETPYNEQFF	TGTGCCACCAGTCCGGGAGAGACTCCCTACAATGAGCAGTTCTTC
.	TRBV27	TRBJ2-1	.	CASSLPPTYGNEQFF	TGTGCCAGCAGTTTACCACCTACCTATGGCAATGAGCAGTTCTTC
.	TRBV4-1	TRBJ2-2	.	CASSQRSGDTGELFF	TGCGCCAGCAGCCAGAGGTCGGGGGACACCGGGGAGCTGTTTTTT
.	TRBV7-9	TRBJ1-5	TRBD1	CASSLGTGADQPQHF	TGTGCCAGCAGCCTTGGGACAGGGGCCGATCAGCCCCAGCATTTT
.	TRBV7-2	TRBJ1-1	TRBD1	CASSLAETGGRAVAFF	TGTGCCAGCAGCTTAGCGGAGACAGGGGGGCGGGCGGTGGCTTTCTTT
.	TRBV7-9	TRBJ2-7	.	CASSSRKAYEQYF	TGTGCCAGCAGCTCCAGGAAGGCCTACGAGCAGTACTTC
.	TRBV7-7	TRBJ2-2	TRBD1	CASSSNRGSGELFF	TGTGCCAGCAGCTCTAACAGGGGATCCGGGGAGCTGTTTTTT
.	TRBV13	TRBJ2-2	TRBD2	CASSFSPGLAAMNTGELFF	TGTGCCAGCAGCTTTTCCCCGGGACTAGCGGCTATGAACACCGGGGAGCTGTTTTTT
.	TRBV10-3	TRBJ2-5	TRBD1	CAIGTGGGETQYF	TGTGCCATCGGGACAGGGGGCGGGGAGACCCAGTACTTC
.	TRBV15	TRBJ2-7	.	CATSRQGYPYEQYF	TGTGCCACCAGCAGACAGGGATATCCCTACGAGCAGTACTTC
.	TRBV9	TRBJ2-5	.	CASSRGAETQYF	TGTGCCAGCAGCCGGGGGGCGGAGACCCAGTACTTC
.	TRBV24-1	TRBJ2-2	TRBD1	CATSDWTGVNTGELFF	TGTGCCACCAGTGATTGGACAGGGGTAAACACCGGGGAGCTGTTTTTT
once	TRBV13	TRBJ1-6	.	CASSLASSPLHF	TGTGCCAGCAGCTTAGCTAGCTCACCCCTCCACTTT
few	TRBV4-1	TRBJ2-7	.	CASSQPDSEAPYEQYF	TGCGCCAGCAGCCAGCCAGACTCAGAGGCTCCCTACGAGCAGTACTTC
once	TRBV5-1	TRBJ2-3	TRBD1	CASSWGQGPTDTQYF	TGCGCCAGCAGCTGGGGACAGGGCCCCACAGATACGCAGTATTTT
.	TRBV13	TRBJ2-1	TRBD2	CASSPRTSPSVEQFF	TGTGCCAGCAGCCCTCGGACTAGCCCAAGTGTTGAGCAGTTCTTC
.	TRBV4-3	TRBJ1-4	.	CASSHLGDISALYANEKLFF	TGCGCCAGCAGCCACCTGGGGGACATCTCTGCTCTTTATGCCAATGAAAAACTGTTTTTT
.	TRBV4-1	TRBJ1-1	TRBD1	CASSARTGKRSAGMNTEAFF	TGCGCCAGCAGCGCCCGGACAGGGAAGAGGTCCGCGGGAATGAACACTGAAGCTTTCTTT
.	TRBV4-3	TRBJ2-2	.	CASSLDRLNTGELFF	TGCGCCAGCAGCCTCGACAGGTTGAACACCGGGGAGCTGTTTTTT
.	TRBV12-3/TRBV12-4	TRBJ1-2	TRBD1	CASSFGDRGYGYTF	TGTGCCAGCAGTTTCGGGGACAGGGGCTATGGCTACACCTTC
.	TRBV6-5	TRBJ1-2	.	CASPTGEANYGYTF	TGTGCCAGTCCGACCGGCGAGGCTAACTATGGCTACACCTTC
.	TRBV12-3/TRBV12-4	TRBJ2-5	TRBD1	CASSWAGTDPRETQYF	TGTGCCAGCAGTTGGGCCGGGACAGACCCCCGGGAGACCCAGTACTTC
.	TRBV2	TRBJ2-5	TRBD1	CAITRDSGQETQYF	TGTGCCATCACCAGGGACAGTGGGCAAGAGACCCAGTACTTC
.	TRBV13	TRBJ2-3	TRBD2	CASSPEPGTTFSQYF	TGTGCCAGCAGCCCAGAGCCCGGGACTACGTTTTCGCAGTATTTT
.	TRBV15	TRBJ2-7	.	CATSRDRGHSVYEQYF	TGTGCCACCAGCAGAGATCGGGGACACTCAGTCTACGAGCAGTACTTC